Presented here are 5 T cell receptor beta chains from one specimen sequenced in a study of T cell changes during pregnancy in multiple sclerosis. The data were produced by immunoSEQ multiplex PCR, yet TCRdb's version contains in-frame clones alone and is incomplete. Here the sample spans more than 65,000 clones, about nine tenths being singletons. The specimen comprised peripheral blood, sampled after pregnancy. The source of these receptors is a female donor in good health, enrolled as a control in a pregnancy study.

The genes are TRBV5-8 and TRBJ1-1, with 7 nucleotides matching TRBD1. V was clipped by 4 bases and J by 6 bases; unmatched bases: 12. The V gene's germline CDR1 is SGHTS and CDR2 YDEGEE. The CDR3 covers 15 residues. As DNA, the CDR3 is TGTGCCAGCAGCACCAGACAGGGAATTTGGTCTGAAGCTTTCTTT. This translates into CASSTRQGIWSEAFF.

The chain is built from TRBV10-2 and TRBJ1-3; D is ambiguous. Germline V CDR1 and CDR2: WSHSY, SAAADI. The CDR3 consists of 15 residues. Trimming took off 3 bases at V and 3 bases at J, with 12 bases between the two ends. This CDR3 reads CASSDEVIYGNTIYF. The CDR3, as DNA: TGCGCCAGCAGTGATGAGGTTATCTATGGAAACACCATATATTTT.

This chain uses TRBV5-4 with TRBJ2-1; D call uncertain. The length of the CDR3 is 13 residues. The V and J ends lost 0 bases and 7 bases respectively, with 8 bases between them. Per the germline V gene, CDR1 is SGHNT and CDR2 is YYREEE (reference sequence). CDR3 DNA sequence: TGTGCCAGCAGCTTGGCGAACGGGAATGAGCAGTTCTTC. This gives the protein CASSLANGNEQFF.

The gene calls are TRBV9 and TRBJ2-3; TRBD2 agrees at 11 bases. Trimming removed 2 bases from V and 1 base from J; junction bases left unmatched: 6. The CDR3 is made up of 17 amino acids. Germline CDR1 SGDLS, CDR2 YYNGEE. CDR3 amino acids: CASSVLLAGVGTDTQYF. CDR3 nucleotide sequence: TGTGCCAGCAGCGTCTTACTAGCGGGAGTTGGCACAGATACGCAGTATTTT.

The J gene is TRBJ2-7, the V gene TRBV25-1; TRBD1 agrees at 7 bases. The trim removed 7 bases at V and 3 bases at J, leaving 3 bases unmatched. This CDR3 contains 12 residues. The germline V gene encodes CDR1 MGHDK and CDR2 SYGVNS. DNA of the CDR3: TGTGCCAGCAACAGGGGCTTCTACGAGCAGTACTTC. This translates into CASNRGFYEQYF.